This T cell receptor beta chain was captured by sequencing in a study of OX40 agonist ivuxolimab in advanced cancers. Study-level background: Ivuxolimab, which patients received intravenously every 2 weeks, was dosed at 0.01 to 10 mg/kg. Study conclusions and caveats: Clonal expansion among partial responders at 0.1-3.0 mg/kg ranked near the lowest. The study found that CD8+ T cells averaged more expanded clones than CD4+. At 0.1 to 3.0 mg/kg and by week 6, CD4+ and CD8+ T cells in the blood had expanded clonally.

Concerning this clone: No antigen is known for it.

The assay was immunoSEQ multiplex PCR, and TCRdb's table has in-frame clones only and misses some. The sample lists 30,000 to 35,000 clones, roughly 84% occurring once. Germline values: CDR1 SGHRS, CDR2 YFSETQ. CDR3 size: 15 residues. After removal of 0 bases from V and 3 bases from J, the junction contained 4 bases not matched to a gene. The receptor's source is an adult with an advanced solid tumor such as melanoma, head and neck, liver or kidney cancer. This sample comprised CD4+ or CD8+ T cells sorted from blood, obtained in a trial of the OX40 agonist ivuxolimab. V is TRBV5-1 and J is TRBJ1-1; 8 nucleotides agree with TRBD1. This CDR3 reads CASSLVTGGDTEAFF. The CDR3 nucleotides are TGCGCCAGCAGCTTGGTAACAGGGGGGGACACTGAAGCTTTCTTT.